These 26 T cell receptor beta chains were sequenced from one sample in a study of response to subunit inactivated influenza vaccine (dated by TCRdb to about 2018). Library creation used RT-PCR. Sequenced on an Illumina HiSeq 2500. TCRdb handled the public reads itself, with Q25 trimming in fastp and clone calling in MiXCR, and kept productive beta chains. All rows with the same CDR3 protein become a single entry with the most common DNA and genes. This sample holds about half a million distinct CDR3 sequences; approximately 24% were observed only once. The top ten constitute under 2.5% of the sample. The source was CD4+ T cells sorted from PBMCs, collected about 5 days after vaccination. These receptor sequences come from a man aged 50 to 60 who received an inactivated influenza vaccine. Donor details come from another sample of the same person, matched by shared clones.

The gene calls are TRBV7-9 and TRBJ2-7, with D perhaps TRBD1 (6 bases). From germline, CDR1 is SEHNR and CDR2 FQNEAQ (reference sequence). The CDR3 length is 12 residues. Trimming pared 6 bases from V and 9 bases from J, leaving 15 bases between. The CDR3 spells CASRSTGLGQYF. The CDR3 DNA is TGTGCCAGCAGATCCACAGGGTTGGGGCAGTACTTC.

The chain has TRBV7-2 and TRBJ2-5; 9 bases line up with TRBD2. Germline V gene sequence: CDR1 SGHTA, CDR2 FQGNSA. V shed 1 base, J shed 3 bases, and the junction held 6 bases outside the gene matches. The CDR3 is 16 residues long. The CDR3 region is CASSLGGASGEETQYF. As DNA, the CDR3 is TGTGCCAGCAGCTTAGGGGGTGCTAGCGGGGAAGAGACCCAGTACTTC.

The chain is built from TRBV29-1 and TRBJ2-3; TRBD2 aligns across 11 bases. The junction had 3 bases not matched to a gene; V was cut back by 2 bases and J by 2 bases. CDR1 SQVTM and CDR2 ANQGSEA come from the germline V gene. The CDR3 length is 15 residues. The CDR3 DNA sequence: TGCAGCGTTGAACGTAGCGGGGGGGACACAGATACGCAGTATTTT. It is translated as CSVERSGGDTDTQYF.

This sequence joins TRBV14 and TRBJ2-3; D possibly corresponds to TRBD1 (6 bases). Germline loops: CDR1 SGHDN, CDR2 FVKESK. Trimming cost V 0 bases and J 1 base, with 8 bases left between them. The CDR3 extends over 15 amino acids. In DNA, the CDR3 is TGTGCCAGCAGCCAAGAAAGACAGGGCACAGATACGCAGTATTTT. Encoded protein: CASSQERQGTDTQYF.

The chain links TRBV5-6 to TRBJ2-3; 11 bases match TRBD2. The germline CDR1 and CDR2 sequences are SGHDT and YYEEEE. V gave up 3 bases and J gave up 5 bases; unmatched junction bases: 8. This CDR3 is built from 16 residues. The CDR3 bases are TGTGCCAGCAGCTCTCTACTAGCGGGGGAGGGAGATACGCAGTATTTT. Encoded protein: CASSSLLAGEGDTQYF.

The chain joins TRBV20-1 to TRBJ2-7, with 7 bases identical to TRBD1. J gave up 1 base and V 5 bases, and 8 bases lay outside the gene matches. In germline, CDR1 is DFQATT, CDR2 SNEGSKA (reference sequence). This CDR3 has 14 amino acids. CDR3 loop: CSAWDSYSSYEQYF. The CDR3 DNA follows: TGCAGTGCTTGGGACAGCTACTCTTCCTACGAGCAGTACTTC.

This clonotype was seen only a few times. This chain uses TRBV7-8 with TRBJ2-2, with a weak D call TRBD2 (5 bases). The CDR3 runs 12 residues. The germline V gene has CDR1 SGHVS and CDR2 FQNEAQ. CDR3 nucleotide sequence: TGTGCGGCGGGTCTGAACACCGGGGAGCTGTTTTTT. It translates to CAAGLNTGELFF.

This clonotype showed up just a few times. The rearrangement uses TRBV4-3 and TRBJ2-5; D unclear. There are 14 residues in the CDR3. V lost 1 base and J lost 1, with 7 bases in between. The germline CDR1 and CDR2 sequences are LGHNA and YSLEER. CDR3 nucleotide sequence: TGCGCCAGCAGCCAAGCCAGAATCCAAGAGACCCAGTACTTC. Translated: CASSQARIQETQYF.

This clonotype was seen more than once but under ten times. CDR3 loop: CASSQTGSTDTQYF. CDR3 sequence (DNA): TGTGCCAGCAGCCAAACGGGCTCCACAGATACGCAGTATTTT. The chain uses TRBV7-2 and TRBJ2-3, with D unclear. CDR3 size: 14 residues. Germline-derived CDR1 and CDR2 are SGHTA and FQGNSA. V was clipped by 5 bases and J by 2 bases, with 11 bases between them. The variable domain in full, completed from reference TRBV7-2 and TRBJ2-3, reads GAGVSQSPSNKVTEKGKDVELRCDPISGHTALYWYRQSLGQGLEFLIYFQGNSAPDKSGLPSDRFSAERTGGSVSTLTIQRTQQEDSAVYLCASSQTGSTDTQYFGPGTRLTVL.

The chain uses TRBV7-6 and TRBJ2-1; D unclear. Per the germline V gene, CDR1 is SGHVS and CDR2 is FNYEAQ. Trimming removed 0 bases from V and 6 bases from J, with 9 bases in between. This CDR3 comprises 14 residues. The CDR3 sequence is CASSLARPSNEQFF. The DNA for the CDR3 is TGTGCCAGCAGCTTAGCCCGCCCTAGCAATGAGCAGTTCTTC. Using reference TRBV7-6 and TRBJ2-1 for the parts outside the CDR3, the full variable domain is GAGVSQSPRYKVTKRGQDVALRCDPISGHVSLYWYRQALGQGPEFLTYFNYEAQQDKSGLPNDRFSAERPEGSISTLTIQRTEQRDSAMYRCASSLARPSNEQFFGPGTRLTVL.

The genes are TRBV20-1 and TRBJ2-5; D is uncertain. Germline CDR1 and CDR2: DFQATT and SNEGSKA (reference sequence). CDR3 length equals 14 residues. V was pared by 0 bases and J by 1 base, with 9 bases between. The CDR3 DNA sequence: TGCAGTGCTAGAGATTTGCGGAGCCAAGAGACCCAGTACTTC. Amino acids: CSARDLRSQETQYF.

The chain uses TRBV6-5 and TRBJ2-1, with TRBD1 identical over 9 bases. The germline V gene encodes CDR1 MNHEY and CDR2 SVGAGI. J gave up 8 bases and V 4 bases, and 6 bases lay outside the gene matches. CDR3 length: 14 residues. The CDR3 reads CASSWDRVSDEQFF. CDR3 sequence (DNA): TGTGCCAGCAGTTGGGACAGGGTTTCGGATGAGCAGTTCTTC.

The V and J genes are TRBV28 and TRBJ2-7, with 11 positions matching TRBD2. V lost 2 bases to trimming and J lost 7 bases; unmatched junction nucleotides: 7. CDR1 is MDHEN, CDR2 SYDVKM, per germline. The CDR3 is made up of 15 amino acids. The CDR3 here is CASSLVAGGPGEQYF. For the CDR3, the DNA is TGTGCCAGCAGTTTAGTAGCGGGAGGGCCCGGGGAGCAGTACTTC.

The chain is built from TRBV12-3 or TRBV12-4 and TRBJ1-6; D is perhaps TRBD1 (5 bases). There are 12 residues in the CDR3. The ends were cut back, 7 bases at V and 9 bases at J, with 10 bases in the middle. The CDR3 DNA follows: TGTGCCAGCACCTCTAGGGGTTCACCCCTCCACTTT. Protein product: CASTSRGSPLHF.

This chain uses TRBV6-5 with TRBJ1-2, with a possible D match to TRBD1 (6 bases). With 0 bases removed from V and 0 bases from J, the gap between germline ends came to 11 bases. Germline V gives CDR1 MNHEY, CDR2 SVGAGI. The CDR3 is 16 residues long. The CDR3 DNA is TGTGCCAGCAGTTACTCCTACAGGGTAACTAACTATGGCTACACCTTC. Encoded protein: CASSYSYRVTNYGYTF.

The gene calls are TRBV6-5 and TRBJ2-5; tentative D call: TRBD1 (6 bases). V was clipped by 0 bases and J by 0 bases, with 14 bases between them. The CDR3 covers 17 residues. Germline V gene data show CDR1 as MNHEY and CDR2 as SVGAGI. The CDR3 DNA follows: TGTGCCAGCAGTTACTCGAGGGGGAGTGGTAACCAAGAGACCCAGTACTTC. This codes for CASSYSRGSGNQETQYF.

This clonotype was detected only a few times. This chain links TRBV5-1 with TRBJ1-4; D gene ambiguous. The CDR3 loop spans 14 amino acids. Germline CDR1 SGHRS, CDR2 YFSETQ. V lost 0 bases and J lost 7, with 10 bases in between. The DNA of the CDR3 is TGCGCCAGCAGCTTGGAAAGGGCTGGTGAAAAACTGTTTTTT. It yields the protein CASSLERAGEKLFF. The entire variable domain, with the rest obtained from reference TRBV5-1 and TRBJ1-4, is as follows: KAGVTQTPRYLIKTRGQQVTLSCSPISGHRSVSWYQQTPGQGLQFLFEYFSETQRNKGNFPGRFSGRQFSNSRSEMNVSTLELGDSALYLCASSLERAGEKLFFGSGTQLSVL.

The chain recombines TRBV6-2 or TRBV6-3 with TRBJ2-2; 7 bases map to TRBD2. CDR1 and CDR2 from the germline V gene are MNHEY and SVGEGT. The CDR3 is made up of 15 amino acids. Trimming took 6 bases from V and 6 from J; bases not matched to a gene: 10. CDR3 residues: CASSHSGKGAGELFF. For the CDR3, the DNA is TGTGCCAGCAGCCACAGCGGGAAAGGTGCCGGGGAGCTGTTTTTT.

The chain joins TRBV7-2 to TRBJ2-5, with D unresolved. V was clipped by 4 bases and J by 0 bases, with 15 bases between them. The CDR3 runs 16 residues. Germline V gene lookup returns CDR1 SGHTA and CDR2 FQGNSA. The DNA for the CDR3 is TGTGCCAGCAGCTCCCTCCCCGGCGGTAACCAAGAGACCCAGTACTTC. It specifies CASSSLPGGNQETQYF.

About this clonotype: Sequence at one end of the junction differs from germline and may be a read error. V is TRBV11-2 and J is TRBJ2-5; 9 positions match TRBD2. Germline CDR1 and CDR2: SGHAT and FQNNGV. The CDR3 loop spans 15 amino acids. CDR3 sequence reads: CASSLEAGGLETQYF. CDR3 DNA: TGTGCTAGCAGCTTAGAAGCGGGGGGTTTAGAGACCCAGTACTTC.

In its sample, this clonotype was seen a few times. This sequence joins TRBV20-1 and TRBJ2-3; D might be TRBD2 (6 bases). Trimming left V 2 bases short and J 3 bases short, with 9 bases between. There are 13 residues in the CDR3. Germline loops: CDR1 DFQATT, CDR2 SNEGSKA (reference sequence). Here the CDR3 reads CSARLARTDTQYF. CDR3 bases: TGCAGTGCTAGACTAGCGAGGACAGATACGCAGTATTTT.

This clonotype was seen a few times. The chain links TRBV29-1 to TRBJ2-2, with 7 bases aligning to TRBD2. Germline CDR1 is SQVTM and CDR2 is ANQGSEA. The CDR3 is 15 amino acids. V lost 5 bases, J lost 5 bases, and 11 bases stayed unmatched. CDR3 sequence reads: CSVFNPGLSTGELFF. CDR3 coding DNA: TGCAGCGTTTTTAACCCGGGACTAAGTACCGGGGAGCTGTTTTTT.

With regard to this clonotype: A much bigger clone sits one base away, suggesting this may be a read error. The chain recombines TRBV20-1 with TRBJ1-1, with D possibly matching TRBD1 (6 bases). Trimming took off 3 bases at V and 1 base at J, with 9 bases between the two ends. CDR1 and CDR2 from the germline V gene are DFQATT and SNEGSKA (reference sequence). The CDR3 runs 13 residues. The CDR3 loop is CSARGRGNTEAFF. In DNA form, the CDR3 reads TGCAGTGCTAGGGGCAGGGGGAACACTGAAGCTTTCTTT.

The genes are TRBV4-1 and TRBJ2-2; 7 nucleotides agree with TRBD2. The CDR3 runs 15 residues. Germline CDR1 MGHRA, CDR2 YSYEKL. V lost 1 base to trimming and J lost 5 bases; unmatched junction nucleotides: 4. CDR3 protein: CASSQGTSLTGELFF. The CDR3 DNA is TGCGCCAGCAGCCAAGGGACTAGTTTGACCGGGGAGCTGTTTTTT.

The chain couples TRBV7-2 to TRBJ2-1; D may be TRBD2 (7 bases). V was trimmed by 4 bases and J by 4 bases, leaving 20 bases between them. CDR1 and CDR2 (germline): SGHTA, FQGNSA. The CDR3 spans 17 residues. The DNA of the CDR3 is TGTGCCAGCAGCTATGGGGGGGCCAGGGGATTTTACAATGAGCAGTTCTTC. Translated, it gives CASSYGGARGFYNEQFF.

This clonotype was counted a few times. V usage is TRBV6-1 and J usage is TRBJ2-1, with TRBD2 matching 7 bases. V trimming: 6 bases; J trimming: 7 bases; junction bases outside the gene matches: 9. The CDR3 is 14 residues long. Per the germline V gene, CDR1 is MNHNS and CDR2 is SASEGT. Here the CDR3 DNA reads TGTGCCAGCAGCCTGGCCTCGCGGGGGAATGAGCAGTTCTTC. It translates to CASSLASRGNEQFF.